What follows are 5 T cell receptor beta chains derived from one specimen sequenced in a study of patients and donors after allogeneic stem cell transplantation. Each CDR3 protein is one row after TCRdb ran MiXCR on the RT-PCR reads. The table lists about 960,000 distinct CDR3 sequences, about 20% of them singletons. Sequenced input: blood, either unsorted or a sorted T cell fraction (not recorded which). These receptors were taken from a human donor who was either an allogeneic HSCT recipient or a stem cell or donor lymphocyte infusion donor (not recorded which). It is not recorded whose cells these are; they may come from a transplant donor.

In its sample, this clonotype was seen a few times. The CDR3 bases are TGTGCCAGCAGCCAAGATGCCGCTGGGGCCAACGTCCTGACTTTC. It specifies CASSQDAAGANVLTF. This sequence joins TRBV12-3 or TRBV12-4 and TRBJ2-6, with D hard to call. The V and J ends lost 6 bases and 2 bases respectively, with 11 bases between them. The CDR3 is made up of 15 amino acids.

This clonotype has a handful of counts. The CDR3 coding sequence is TGCAGTGCTAGAGAAGAGGGGGGGAATGGCTACACCTTC. Amino acid sequence: CSAREEGGNGYTF. The rearrangement uses TRBV20-1 and TRBJ1-2; a possible D gene is TRBD1 (6 bases). The CDR3 is 13 residues long. Germline loops: CDR1 DFQATT, CDR2 SNEGSKA (reference sequence). V lost 0 bases and J 6 bases, leaving 11 bases between the germline ends.

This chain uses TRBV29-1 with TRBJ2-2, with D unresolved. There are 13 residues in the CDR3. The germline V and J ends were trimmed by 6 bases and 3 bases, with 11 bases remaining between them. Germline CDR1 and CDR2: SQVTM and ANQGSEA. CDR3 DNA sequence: TGCAGCGTCCCTGCTGGCGACACCGGGGAGCTGTTTTTT. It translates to CSVPAGDTGELFF.

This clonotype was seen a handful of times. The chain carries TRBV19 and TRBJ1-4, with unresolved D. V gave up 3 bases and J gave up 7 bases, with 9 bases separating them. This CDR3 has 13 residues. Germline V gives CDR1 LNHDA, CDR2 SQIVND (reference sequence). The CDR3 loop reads CASSIDSFEKLFF. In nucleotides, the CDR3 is TGTGCCAGTAGTATTGATTCGTTTGAAAAACTGTTTTTT. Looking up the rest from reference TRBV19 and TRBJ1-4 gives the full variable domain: DGGITQSPKYLFRKEGQNVTLSCEQNLNHDAMYWYRQDPGQGLRLIYYSQIVNDFQKGDIAEGYSVSREKKESFPLTVTSAQKNPTAFYLCASSIDSFEKLFFGSGTQLSVL.

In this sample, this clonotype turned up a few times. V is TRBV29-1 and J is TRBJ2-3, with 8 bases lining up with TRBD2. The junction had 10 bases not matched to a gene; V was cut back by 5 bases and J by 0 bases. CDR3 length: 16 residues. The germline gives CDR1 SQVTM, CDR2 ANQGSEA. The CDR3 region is CSVRGGKSSSTDTQYF. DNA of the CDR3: TGCAGCGTTCGGGGGGGAAAAAGTTCTAGCACAGATACGCAGTATTTT.